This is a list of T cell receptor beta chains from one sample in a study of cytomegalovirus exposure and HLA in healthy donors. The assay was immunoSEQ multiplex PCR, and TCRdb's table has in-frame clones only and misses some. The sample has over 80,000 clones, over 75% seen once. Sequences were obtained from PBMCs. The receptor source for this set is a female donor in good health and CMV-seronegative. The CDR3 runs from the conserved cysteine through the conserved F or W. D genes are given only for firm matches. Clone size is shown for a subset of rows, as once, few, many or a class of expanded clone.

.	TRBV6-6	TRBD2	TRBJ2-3	CASSYGSGSGVDTQYF	TGTGCCAGCAGTTACGGGAGCGGGAGCGGAGTGGATACGCAGTATTTT
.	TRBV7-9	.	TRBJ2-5	CASSLGGARQRTQYF	TGTGCCAGCAGCTTAGGCGGGGCTAGACAGCGGACCCAGTACTTC
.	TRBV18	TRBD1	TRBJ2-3	CASSTGTGADSNTDTQYF	TGTGCCAGCTCAACCGGGACAGGGGCGGATTCAAACACAGATACGCAGTATTTT
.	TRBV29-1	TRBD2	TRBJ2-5	CSVPPGRGGETQYF	TGCAGCGTTCCCCCGGGGCGGGGGGGAGAGACCCAGTACTTC
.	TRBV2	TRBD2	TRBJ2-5	CASSTLAGWQETQYF	TGTGCCAGCTCAACACTAGCGGGCTGGCAAGAGACCCAGTACTTC
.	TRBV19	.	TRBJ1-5	CASSIRSGNQPQHF	TGTGCCAGTAGTATACGCTCGGGCAATCAGCCCCAGCATTTT
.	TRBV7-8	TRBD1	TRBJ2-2	CASTPGTGNTGELFF	TGTGCCAGCACGCCCGGGACAGGGAACACCGGGGAGCTGTTTTTT
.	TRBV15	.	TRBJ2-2	CATSRVGGGTGELFF	TGTGCCACCAGCAGAGTAGGGGGGGGAACCGGGGAGCTGTTTTTT
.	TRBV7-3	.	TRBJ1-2	CASSLEGRGYGYTF	TGTGCCAGCAGCTTAGAGGGCCGCGGCTATGGCTACACCTTC
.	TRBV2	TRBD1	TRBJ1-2	CASSAGTDYGYTF	TGTGCCAGCAGTGCCGGGACAGACTATGGCTACACCTTC
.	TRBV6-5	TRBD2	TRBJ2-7	CASSPSGASYEQYF	TGTGCCAGCAGCCCTAGCGGAGCCTCCTACGAGCAGTACTTC
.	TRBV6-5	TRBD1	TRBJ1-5	CASSLGTVNQPQHF	TGTGCCAGCAGCCTTGGGACAGTCAATCAGCCCCAGCATTTT
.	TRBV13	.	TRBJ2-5	CASSSAGSMIETQYF	TGTGCCAGCAGCTCCGCGGGGAGTATGATAGAGACCCAGTACTTC
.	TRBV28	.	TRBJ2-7	CASSLWGTQTTGYEQYF	TGTGCCAGCAGTTTATGGGGGACACAGACGACTGGCTACGAGCAGTACTTC
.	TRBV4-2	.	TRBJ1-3	CASSRDLSGNTIYF	TGTGCCAGCAGCCGCGACTTGTCTGGAAACACCATATATTTT
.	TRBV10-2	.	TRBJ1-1	CASSERTIRGNAFF	TGCGCCAGCAGTGAGAGGACGATCAGGGGAAACGCTTTCTTT
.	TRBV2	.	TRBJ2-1	CASPRQTYNEQFF	TGTGCCAGCCCGCGGCAGACCTACAATGAGCAGTTCTTC
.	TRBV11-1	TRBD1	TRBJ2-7	CASSRGQSMYEQYF	TGTGCCAGCAGCAGGGGACAGTCTATGTACGAGCAGTACTTC
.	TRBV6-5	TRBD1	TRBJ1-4	CASSYRDRGREKLFF	TGTGCCAGCAGTTACCGAGACAGGGGGCGGGAAAAACTGTTTTTT
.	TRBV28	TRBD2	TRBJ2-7	CASSGTTSEQYF	TGTGCCAGCAGTGGGACTACTTCCGAGCAGTACTTC
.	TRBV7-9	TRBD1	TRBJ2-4	CASSLDRGQAKNIQYF	TGTGCCAGCAGCTTAGACAGGGGGCAGGCCAAAAACATTCAGTACTTC
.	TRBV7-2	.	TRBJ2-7	CASSLVPGGGTTYEQYF	TGTGCCAGCAGCTTAGTCCCCGGCGGCGGAACAACCTACGAGCAGTACTTC
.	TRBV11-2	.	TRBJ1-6	CASSRGKGINSPLHF	TGTGCCAGCAGTCGAGGGAAAGGGATTAATTCACCCCTCCACTTT
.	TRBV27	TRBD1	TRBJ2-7	CASSLRGQGPTYEQYF	TGTGCCAGCAGTTTGAGGGGACAGGGGCCGACCTACGAGCAGTACTTC
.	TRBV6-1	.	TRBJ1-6	CATTAQSSYNSPLHF	TGTGCAACGACAGCTCAGAGCTCCTATAATTCACCCCTCCACTTT
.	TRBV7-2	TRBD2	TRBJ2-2	CASFLASGVSKELFF	TGTGCCAGCTTCCTGGCCAGCGGGGTATCTAAGGAGCTGTTTTTT
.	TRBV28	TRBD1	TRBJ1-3	CASSLSTGGGNTIYF	TGTGCCAGCAGTCTCTCGACAGGGGGTGGAAACACCATATATTTT
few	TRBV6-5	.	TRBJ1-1	CASSSRHGTEAFF	TGTGCCAGCAGTTCCCGACATGGCACTGAAGCTTTCTTT
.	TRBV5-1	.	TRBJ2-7	CASSSNYRDEQYF	TGCGCCAGCAGCTCAAATTACAGGGACGAGCAGTACTTC
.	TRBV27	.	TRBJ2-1	CASSPVGQYNEQFF	TGTGCCAGCAGTCCCGTGGGCCAGTACAATGAGCAGTTCTTC
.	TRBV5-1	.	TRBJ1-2	CASSLAGESYGYTF	TGCGCCAGCAGCTTGGCAGGGGAATCCTATGGCTACACCTTC
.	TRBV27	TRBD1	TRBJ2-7	CASSSLRDRVRNEQYF	TGTGCCAGCAGTTCGCTGCGGGACAGGGTAAGGAACGAGCAGTACTTC
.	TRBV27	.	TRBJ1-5	CASGAGQPQHF	TGTGCCAGCGGCGCGGGTCAGCCCCAGCATTTT
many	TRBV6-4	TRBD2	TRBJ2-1	CASSDSSGSYNEQFF	TGTGCCAGCAGTGACTCTAGCGGGAGCTACAATGAGCAGTTCTTC
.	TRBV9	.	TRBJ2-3	CASSVEAGSTDTQYF	TGTGCCAGCAGCGTAGAGGCGGGGAGCACAGATACGCAGTATTTT
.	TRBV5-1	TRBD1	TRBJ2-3	CASSLETGSRTDTQYF	TGCGCCAGCAGCTTGGAGACAGGGTCTCGCACAGATACGCAGTATTTT
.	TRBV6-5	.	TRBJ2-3	CASSYGGRPDTQYF	TGTGCCAGCAGTTATGGAGGGCGGCCAGATACGCAGTATTTT
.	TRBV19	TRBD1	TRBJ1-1	CASSIGQARNTEAFF	TGTGCCAGTAGCATCGGACAGGCAAGGAACACTGAAGCTTTCTTT
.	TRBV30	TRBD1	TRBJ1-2	CANTLGGNYGYTF	TGTGCCAACACATTAGGGGGCAACTATGGCTACACCTTC
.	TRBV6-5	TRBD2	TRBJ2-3	CASSFSGRDTDTQYF	TGTGCCAGCAGCTTTAGCGGGAGAGACACAGATACGCAGTATTTT
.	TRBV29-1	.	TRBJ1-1	CSVDRGNTEAFF	TGCAGCGTTGACAGGGGGAACACTGAAGCTTTCTTT
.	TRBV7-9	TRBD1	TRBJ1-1	CASSAYRGRGDPTEAFF	TGTGCCAGCAGCGCGTACAGGGGGCGCGGGGATCCCACTGAAGCTTTCTTT
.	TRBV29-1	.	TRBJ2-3	CSVGLGVLDTQYF	TGCAGCGTTGGGTTGGGAGTTCTAGATACGCAGTATTTT
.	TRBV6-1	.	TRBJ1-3	CASRQQDTIYF	TGTGCCAGCAGGCAGCAGGACACCATATATTTT
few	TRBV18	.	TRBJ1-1	CASSSSGSNTEAFF	TGTGCCAGCTCCTCCTCCGGTTCGAACACTGAAGCTTTCTTT
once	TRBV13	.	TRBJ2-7	CASSQGTNQYEQYF	TGTGCCAGCAGCCAAGGGACAAACCAATACGAGCAGTACTTC
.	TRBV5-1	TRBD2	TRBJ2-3	CASSLTSGSTDTQYF	TGCGCCAGCAGCTTGACTAGCGGGAGCACAGATACGCAGTATTTT